A single sample is the source of the 22 T cell receptor beta chains below, sequenced in a study of tumor-infiltrating lymphocytes in localized non-small cell lung cancer. Produced via immunoSEQ multiplex PCR; TCRdb's table is partial and in-frame only. The profile covers about 23,000 clones, with about two thirds appearing a single time and roughly 14% taken by the ten largest. Sequencing was performed on lung tumor tissue. The receptor set was obtained from a human donor with non-small cell lung cancer.

V usage is TRBV29-1 and J usage is TRBJ2-1; 10 nucleotides line up with TRBD2. Germline CDR1 SQVTM, CDR2 ANQGSEA. Germline trimming cut 6 bases from V and 6 bases from J; bases unmatched to any gene: 8. The CDR3 has 14 amino acids. DNA of the CDR3: TGCAGCGTATCAGGACTAGCGGAGACCAATGAGCAGTTCTTC. Its protein product is CSVSGLAETNEQFF.

The chain is built from TRBV6-1 and TRBJ1-2, with D perhaps TRBD1 (5 bases). V was clipped by 6 bases and J by 2 bases, with 13 bases between them. The CDR3 sequence is 14 residues long. Germline values: CDR1 MNHNS, CDR2 SASEGT. The CDR3 DNA is TGTGCCAGCAGCCCGGGACGGGGAAACTATGGCTACACCTTC. It yields the protein CASSPGRGNYGYTF.

This clone showed up many times. This sequence joins TRBV29-1 and TRBJ2-1; D is perhaps TRBD2 (5 bases). The ends were cut back, 1 base at V and 3 bases at J, with 10 bases in the middle. The CDR3 is 14 residues long. Germline CDR1 is SQVTM and CDR2 is ANQGSEA. In DNA, the CDR3 is TGCAGCGTTGAAGTCGGACTCGGCTACAATGAGCAGTTCTTC. As protein: CSVEVGLGYNEQFF.

The chain carries TRBV18 and TRBJ2-7, with TRBD1 as a possible D gene (6 bases). The germline CDR1 and CDR2 sequences are KGHSH and LQKENI. The CDR3 has 15 residues. The V gene lost 6 bases and the J gene lost 7 bases, with 22 bases spanning the gap. The CDR3 loop reads CASSQPETGRREQYF. CDR3 nucleotides: TGTGCCAGCTCCCAGCCGGAGACAGGCCGCAGGGAGCAGTACTTC.

The CDR3 loop is CSVEKRQGSYEQYF. The DNA of the CDR3 is TGCAGCGTTGAAAAAAGGCAGGGCTCCTACGAGCAGTACTTC. The chain couples TRBV29-1 to TRBJ2-7, with D possibly matching TRBD1 (5 bases). Trimming took off 2 bases at V and 0 bases at J, with 11 bases between the two ends. The CDR3 loop spans 14 amino acids. Germline CDR1 and CDR2: SQVTM and ANQGSEA.

V gene TRBV6-1 combines with J gene TRBJ1-5; D remains unclear. CDR1 and CDR2 (germline): MNHNS, SASEGT. Trimming took off 4 bases at V and 3 bases at J, with 10 bases between the two ends. The CDR3 is made up of 14 amino acids. CDR3 sequence reads: CASSGEVVNQPQHF. CDR3 in DNA: TGTGCCAGCAGTGGGGAGGTTGTCAATCAGCCCCAGCATTTT.

This chain joins TRBV13 and TRBJ2-4; D is uncertain. V was shortened by 2 bases and J by 4 bases, with 12 bases between the two germline ends. This CDR3 contains 15 residues. Germline CDR1 is PRHDT and CDR2 is FYEKMQ (reference sequence). The CDR3 region has the DNA TGTGCCAGCAGCTTACGGAGTTCTATAAAAAACATTCAGTACTTC. Protein: CASSLRSSIKNIQYF.

This rearrangement joins TRBV6-4 to TRBJ2-1, with TRBD1 as a possible D gene (6 bases). The CDR3 has 15 residues. Germline V gene sequence: CDR1 MRHNA, CDR2 SNTAGT. The V gene lost 5 bases and the J gene lost 0 bases, with 11 bases spanning the gap. Written as DNA, the CDR3 is TGTGCCAGCAGTCCTCAGGGGACCTCCTACAATGAGCAGTTCTTC. Residues: CASSPQGTSYNEQFF.

The genes are TRBV27 and TRBJ1-1; 7 bases are shared with TRBD1. The CDR3 is 15 amino acids. Looked up from germline, CDR1 is MNHEY and CDR2 is SMNVEV (reference sequence). The V and J ends lost 4 bases and 1 base, in that order; junction bases with no gene match: 6. The CDR3 sequence: CASSSRQGPNTEAFF. As DNA, the CDR3 is TGTGCCAGCAGTTCTCGACAGGGCCCGAACACTGAAGCTTTCTTT.

The J gene is TRBJ2-7, the V gene TRBV7-2; D is unclear. The CDR3 contains 11 residues. Deletions cut 5 bases from V and 7 bases from J, with 9 bases between. Germline values: CDR1 SGHTA, CDR2 FQGNSA. The CDR3 coding sequence is TGTGCCAGCAGCGTTTACGGGGAGCAGTACTTC. It translates to CASSVYGEQYF. The variable domain in full, completed from reference TRBV7-2 and TRBJ2-7, reads GAGVSQSPSNKVTEKGKDVELRCDPISGHTALYWYRQSLGQGLEFLIYFQGNSAPDKSGLPSDRFSAERTGGSVSTLTIQRTQQEDSAVYLCASSVYGEQYFGPGTRLTVT.

The rearrangement links TRBV27 to TRBJ2-2; 9 bases fit TRBD1. There are 17 residues in the CDR3. Germline CDR1 MNHEY, CDR2 SMNVEV (reference sequence). Trimming at V came to 4 bases and at J to 4 bases, leaving 10 bases not matched to a gene. CDR3 region: CASSSSWDRAGTGELFF. CDR3 bases: TGTGCCAGCAGTTCATCCTGGGACAGGGCGGGCACCGGGGAGCTGTTTTTT.

This clone came up a few times. V usage is TRBV15 and J usage is TRBJ1-5; no firm D call. Germline loops: CDR1 LNHNV, CDR2 YYDKDF (reference sequence). Trimming cost V 7 bases and J 5 bases, with 15 bases left between them. The CDR3 loop spans 14 amino acids. This CDR3 is CATKPREGDQPQHF. CDR3 bases: TGTGCCACCAAGCCCCGGGAGGGCGATCAGCCCCAGCATTTT. Drawing the rest from reference TRBV15 and TRBJ1-5, the complete variable domain is DAMVIQNPRYQVTQFGKPVTLSCSQTLNHNVMYWYQQKSSQAPKLLFHYYDKDFNNEADTPDNFQSRRPNTSFCFLDIRSPGLGDTAMYLCATKPREGDQPQHFGDGTRLSIL.

The J gene is TRBJ2-6, the V gene TRBV7-9; D might be TRBD1 (5 bases). The CDR3 totals 15 residues. V lost 2 bases and J 1 base, leaving 6 bases between the germline ends. Germline loops: CDR1 SEHNR, CDR2 FQNEAQ (reference sequence). The CDR3 DNA is TGTGCCAGCAGCTTAAGGGGATCTGGGGCCAACGTCCTGACTTTC. This encodes CASSLRGSGANVLTF.

The rearrangement links TRBV19 to TRBJ2-5, with a weak D call TRBD2 (5 bases). Trimming took 4 bases from V and 1 from J, leaving 10 bases between them. Germline CDR1 reads LNHDA; CDR2 reads SQIVND (reference sequence). This CDR3 spans 14 amino acids. CDR3 region: CASSTIGSQETQYF. CDR3 nucleotide sequence: TGTGCCAGTAGTACGATTGGGAGCCAAGAGACCCAGTACTTC. Variable domain in full (rest from reference TRBV19 and TRBJ2-5): DGGITQSPKYLFRKEGQNVTLSCEQNLNHDAMYWYRQDPGQGLRLIYYSQIVNDFQKGDIAEGYSVSREKKESFPLTVTSAQKNPTAFYLCASSTIGSQETQYFGPGTRLLVL.

This clone was counted between two and nine times. The rearrangement uses TRBV7-2 and TRBJ2-1, with TRBD2 matching over 7 bases. Germline V gene lookup returns CDR1 SGHTA and CDR2 FQGNSA. Trimming removed 1 base from V and 7 bases from J; junction bases left unmatched: 16. The CDR3 length is 18 residues. The chain's CDR3 is CASSLVGSGINSLNEQFF. The DNA for the CDR3 is TGTGCCAGCAGCTTAGTCGGCAGCGGGATTAATAGTTTAAATGAGCAGTTCTTC.

The chain joins TRBV7-2 to TRBJ2-7, with D tentatively TRBD2 (5 bases). With 1 base removed from V and 3 bases from J, the gap between germline ends came to 16 bases. This CDR3 contains 16 residues. Germline V gene data show CDR1 as SGHTA and CDR2 as FQGNSA. The CDR3 spells CASSLDSASRYYEQYF. CDR3 nucleotides: TGTGCCAGCAGCTTAGACTCGGCTAGCAGATACTACGAGCAGTACTTC.

The gene calls are TRBV5-6 and TRBJ2-2, with D possibly being TRBD2 (5 bases). Trimming left V 1 base short and J 0 bases short, with 13 bases between. CDR1 is SGHDT and CDR2 is YYEEEE in the germline V gene. The CDR3 totals 17 residues. The CDR3 loop reads CASSLKVSGANTGELFF. For the CDR3, the DNA is TGTGCCAGCAGCTTGAAGGTCAGCGGAGCGAACACCGGGGAGCTGTTTTTT.

The chain couples TRBV29-1 to TRBJ2-7; TRBD1 aligns across 10 bases. Per germline, CDR1 SQVTM and CDR2 ANQGSEA. Trimming at V came to 1 base and at J to 2 bases, leaving 5 bases not matched to a gene. The CDR3 contains 15 residues. The DNA for the CDR3 is TGCAGCGTTGAAGGGGGACAGGGGTTAGCCTACGAGCAGTACTTC. Translation: CSVEGGQGLAYEQYF.

The chain links TRBV7-3 to TRBJ2-7; 10 bases are shared with TRBD2. V was pared by 5 bases and J by 6 bases, with 10 bases of the junction left unmatched. The CDR3 is 15 residues long. The germline CDR1 and CDR2 sequences are SGHTA and FQGTGA. CDR3 coding DNA: TGTGCCAGCAGCCCTCTAGCGGGAGTGGTCGCCGAGCAGTACTTC. It codes for CASSPLAGVVAEQYF.

This rearrangement joins TRBV15 to TRBJ2-2; TRBD2 matches at 8 bases. This CDR3 region has 16 residues. J lost 1 base, V lost 0 bases, and 1 base had no gene match. The germline V gene has CDR1 LNHNV and CDR2 YYDKDF (reference sequence). As DNA, the CDR3 is TGTGCCACCAGCAGAGATCTAGCGGGGAACACCGGGGAGCTGTTTTTT. This codes for CATSRDLAGNTGELFF.

In its sample, this clone was seen a few times. V and J are TRBV5-1 and TRBJ2-5, with D unresolved. The germline V gene has CDR1 SGHRS and CDR2 YFSETQ. V dropped 4 bases and J dropped 9 bases, with 19 bases sitting between them. There are 14 residues in the CDR3. Here the CDR3 reads CASSADPGTAAQYF. The DNA for the CDR3 is TGCGCCAGCAGCGCCGACCCGGGCACGGCGGCCCAGTACTTC.

This chain joins TRBV2 and TRBJ1-4; 9 bases are a match to TRBD1. V was pared by 3 bases and J by 8 bases, with 7 bases of the junction left unmatched. The V gene's germline CDR1 is SNHLY and CDR2 FYNNEI. This CDR3 region has 15 residues. The CDR3 coding sequence is TGTGCCAGCAGTGAGGACAGGGGTTCGGGGGAAAAACTGTTTTTT. This gives the protein CASSEDRGSGEKLFF.